This T cell receptor beta chain is drawn from a study of OX40 agonist ivuxolimab in advanced cancers. Study overall: The patients received agonistic anti-OX40 (CD134) antibody ivuxolimab. Study-wide points: Among T cells, CD8+ cells averaged more expanded clones than CD4+ cells.

Germline V lookup: CDR1 SEHNR, CDR2 FQNEAQ (reference sequence). The CDR3 loop spans 13 amino acids. With 1 base removed from V and 6 bases from J, the gap between germline ends came to 9 bases. Produced via immunoSEQ multiplex PCR; TCRdb's table is partial and in-frame only. The data contain around 72,000 clones, approximately 81% of them seen just once; the ten biggest clones take up about 17%. Comment on this clone: The antigen is unknown.

The V call is TRBV7-9, the J call TRBJ1-1; D is ambiguous. The sequence was obtained from an adult with an advanced solid tumor such as melanoma, head and neck, liver or kidney cancer. The material sequenced was CD4+ or CD8+ T cells sorted from blood, taken in a trial of the OX40 agonist ivuxolimab. The CDR3 DNA follows: TGTGCCAGCAGCTTAGAGGCCAACGCTGAAGCTTTCTTT. Amino acid sequence: CASSLEANAEAFF.